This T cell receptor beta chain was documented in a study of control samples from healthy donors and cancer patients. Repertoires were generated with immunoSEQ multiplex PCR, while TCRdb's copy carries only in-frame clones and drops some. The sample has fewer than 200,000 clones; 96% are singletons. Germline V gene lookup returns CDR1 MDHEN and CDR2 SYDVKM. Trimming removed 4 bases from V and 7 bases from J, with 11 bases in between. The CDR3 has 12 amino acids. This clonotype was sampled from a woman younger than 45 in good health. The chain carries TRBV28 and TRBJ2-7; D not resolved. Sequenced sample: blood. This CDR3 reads CASSWTPWEQYF. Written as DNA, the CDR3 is TGTGCCAGCAGTTGGACGCCCTGGGAGCAGTACTTC.